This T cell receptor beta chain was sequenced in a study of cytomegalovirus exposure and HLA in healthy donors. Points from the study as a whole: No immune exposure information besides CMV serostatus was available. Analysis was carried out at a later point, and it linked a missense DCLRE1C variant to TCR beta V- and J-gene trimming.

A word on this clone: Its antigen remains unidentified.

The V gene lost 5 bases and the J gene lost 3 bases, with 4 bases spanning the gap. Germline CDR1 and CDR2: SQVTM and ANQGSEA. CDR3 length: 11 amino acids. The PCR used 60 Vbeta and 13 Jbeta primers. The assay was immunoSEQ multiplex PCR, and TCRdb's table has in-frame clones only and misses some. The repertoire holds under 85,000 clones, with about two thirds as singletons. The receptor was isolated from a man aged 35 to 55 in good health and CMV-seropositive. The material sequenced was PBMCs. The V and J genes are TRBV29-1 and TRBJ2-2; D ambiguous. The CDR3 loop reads CSVQYTGELFF. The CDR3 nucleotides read TGCAGCGTTCAATACACCGGGGAGCTGTTTTTT.